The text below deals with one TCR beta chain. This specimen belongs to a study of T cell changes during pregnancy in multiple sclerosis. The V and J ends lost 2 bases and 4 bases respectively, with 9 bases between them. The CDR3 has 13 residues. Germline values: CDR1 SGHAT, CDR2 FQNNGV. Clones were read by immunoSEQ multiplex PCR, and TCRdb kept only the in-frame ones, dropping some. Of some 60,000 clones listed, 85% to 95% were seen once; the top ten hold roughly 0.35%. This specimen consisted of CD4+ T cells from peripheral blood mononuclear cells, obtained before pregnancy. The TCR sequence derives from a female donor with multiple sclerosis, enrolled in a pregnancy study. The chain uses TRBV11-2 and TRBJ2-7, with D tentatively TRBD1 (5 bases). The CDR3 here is CASSLTTDYEQYF. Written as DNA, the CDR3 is TGTGCCAGCAGCTTAACGACAGATTACGAGCAGTACTTC.